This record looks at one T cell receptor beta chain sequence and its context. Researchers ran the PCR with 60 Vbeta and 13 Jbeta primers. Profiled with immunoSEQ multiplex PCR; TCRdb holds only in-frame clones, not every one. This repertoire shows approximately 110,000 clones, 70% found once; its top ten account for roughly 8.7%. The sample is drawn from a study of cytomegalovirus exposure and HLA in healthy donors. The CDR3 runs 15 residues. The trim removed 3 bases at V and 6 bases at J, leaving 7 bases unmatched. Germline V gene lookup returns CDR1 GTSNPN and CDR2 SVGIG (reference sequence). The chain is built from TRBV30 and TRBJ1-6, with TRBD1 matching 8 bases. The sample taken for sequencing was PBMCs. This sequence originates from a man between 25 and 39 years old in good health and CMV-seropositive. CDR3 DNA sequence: TGTGCCTGGAGAAGGCCCGACAGGGGTAATTCACCCCTCCACTTT. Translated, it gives CAWRRPDRGNSPLHF.